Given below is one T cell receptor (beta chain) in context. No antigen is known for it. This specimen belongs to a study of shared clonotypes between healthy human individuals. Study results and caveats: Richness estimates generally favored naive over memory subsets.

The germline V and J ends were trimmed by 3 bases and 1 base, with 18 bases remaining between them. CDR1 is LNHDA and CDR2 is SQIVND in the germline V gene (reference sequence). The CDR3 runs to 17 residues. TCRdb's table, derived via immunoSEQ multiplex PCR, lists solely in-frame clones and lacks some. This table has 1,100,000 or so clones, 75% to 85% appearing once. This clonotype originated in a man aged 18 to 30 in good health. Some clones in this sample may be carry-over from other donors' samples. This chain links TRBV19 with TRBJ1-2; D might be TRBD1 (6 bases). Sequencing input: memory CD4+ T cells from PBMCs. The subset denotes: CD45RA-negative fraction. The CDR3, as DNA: TGTGCCAGTAGTATGGGGGCCTACGGAGGAAATAACTATGGCTACACCTTC. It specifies CASSMGAYGGNNYGYTF. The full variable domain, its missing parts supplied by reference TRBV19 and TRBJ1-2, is DGGITQSPKYLFRKEGQNVTLSCEQNLNHDAMYWYRQDPGQGLRLIYYSQIVNDFQKGDIAEGYSVSREKKESFPLTVTSAQKNPTAFYLCASSMGAYGGNNYGYTFGSGTRLTVV.